One and the same sample provided the 31 T cell receptor beta chains below, sequenced in a study of CD8+ T cells in alopecia areata. Extracted from the samples, RNA was reverse transcribed into cDNA to serve as the sequencing template. Produced via immunoSEQ multiplex PCR; TCRdb's table is partial and in-frame only. The sample carries about 140,000 clones, approximately 50% recorded once. The source was CD4+ T cells sorted from blood, collected at week 0. Every receptor here comes from a human donor with alopecia areata.

V and J are TRBV28 and TRBJ1-5; D uncertain. V was cut by 2 bases and J by 4 bases, with 6 bases left in between. CDR1 is MDHEN and CDR2 is SYDVKM in the germline V gene. CDR3 length: 13 residues. Written as DNA, the CDR3 is TGTGCCAGCAGTTTAATGGTTAATCAGCCCCAGCATTTT. It specifies CASSLMVNQPQHF.

This chain's CDR3 is CAWSRPGLAAPREQYF. CDR3 coding DNA: TGTGCCTGGAGTCGGCCGGGGCTAGCGGCCCCCCGCGAGCAGTACTTC. The J gene is TRBJ2-7, the V gene TRBV30; TRBD2 matches 7 bases. This CDR3 has 16 residues. J gave up 6 bases and V 2 bases, and 16 bases lay outside the gene matches. Germline lookup yields CDR1 GTSNPN and CDR2 SVGIG (reference sequence).

This clone showed up just once. CDR3 sequence: CAWSLTGGSEETQYF. The CDR3 DNA reads TGTGCCTGGAGTTTGACAGGGGGCAGTGAAGAGACCCAGTACTTC. The genes are TRBV30 and TRBJ2-5; 10 bases line up with TRBD1. Germline V CDR1 and CDR2: GTSNPN, SVGIG (reference sequence). J lost 3 bases, V lost 2 bases, and 6 bases had no gene match. CDR3 length: 15 amino acids.

The rearrangement uses TRBV30 and TRBJ1-2, with TRBD1 as a possible D gene (5 bases). CDR3 length: 17 amino acids. Deletions cut 8 bases from V and 3 bases from J, with 28 bases between. Germline-derived CDR1 and CDR2 are GTSNPN and SVGIG (reference sequence). The chain's CDR3 is CAITSASRGTSYYGYTF. CDR3 bases: TGTGCCATCACATCAGCCTCTCGCGGGACTTCTTACTATGGCTACACCTTC.

The chain combines TRBV11-1 with TRBJ2-7, with D possibly being TRBD1 (6 bases). Looked up from germline, CDR1 is SGHAT and CDR2 is FQDESV (reference sequence). The CDR3 totals 15 residues. Trimming removed 5 bases at V and 0 bases at J, with 14 bases between. This CDR3 is CASSSRGQPSYEQYF. The CDR3 nucleotides are TGTGCCAGCAGCAGCCGTGGACAGCCCTCCTACGAGCAGTACTTC.

This clone was counted between two and nine times. J is TRBJ2-1 and V is TRBV2; 7 bases align to TRBD1. V gave up 6 bases and J gave up 0 bases; unmatched junction bases: 5. The CDR3 contains 15 residues. In germline, CDR1 is SNHLY, CDR2 FYNNEI. CDR3: CASRADRSSYNEQFF. The CDR3 DNA follows: TGTGCCAGCAGGGCGGACAGGAGCTCCTACAATGAGCAGTTCTTC. The variable domain in full, with the rest retrieved from reference TRBV2 and TRBJ2-1, is EPEVTQTPSHQVTQMGQEVILRCVPISNHLYFYWYRQILGQKVEFLVSFYNNEISEKSEIFDDQFSVERPDGSNFTLKIRSTKLEDSAMYFCASRADRSSYNEQFFGPGTRLTVL.

Only a few counts were recorded for this clone. The J gene is TRBJ2-7, the V gene TRBV30; the D gene is possibly TRBD1 (6 bases). The CDR3 sequence is 15 residues long. Germline loops: CDR1 GTSNPN, CDR2 SVGIG (reference sequence). Trimming pared 5 bases from V and 0 bases from J, leaving 17 bases between. CDR3 nucleotide sequence: TGTGCCTGGCAGGGGCCGAAATTCAGCTCCTACGAGCAGTACTTC. Translation gives CAWQGPKFSSYEQYF.

Only a few counts were recorded for this clone. The chain carries TRBV6-5 and TRBJ2-4, with a possible D match to TRBD1 (5 bases). Trimming stripped 5 bases from V and 6 bases from J, with 11 bases between. This CDR3 comprises 13 residues. Looked up from germline, CDR1 is MNHEY and CDR2 is SVGAGI. For the CDR3, the DNA is TGTGCCAGCAGTCCCGGACAAATAAACATTCAGTACTTC. Its translation: CASSPGQINIQYF.

This chain links TRBV29-1 with TRBJ1-2; 10 nucleotides align to TRBD1. The CDR3 is 14 residues long. Germline trimming cut 6 bases from V and 4 bases from J; bases unmatched to any gene: 8. Germline CDR1 and CDR2: SQVTM and ANQGSEA. The CDR3 protein is CSVTGGRIGYGYTF. The CDR3, as DNA: TGCAGCGTGACAGGGGGCCGGATTGGCTATGGCTACACCTTC.

This clone was found a few times. This chain joins TRBV19 and TRBJ2-7, with TRBD2 matching 7 bases. The CDR3 has 15 residues. Germline CDR1 reads LNHDA; CDR2 reads SQIVND (reference sequence). J gave up 4 bases and V 3 bases, and 9 bases lay outside the gene matches. The CDR3 protein is CASSMTLGGLYEQYF. For the CDR3, the DNA is TGTGCCAGTAGTATGACCCTGGGGGGACTATACGAGCAGTACTTC. Using reference TRBV19 and TRBJ2-7 for the parts outside the CDR3, the full variable domain is DGGITQSPKYLFRKEGQNVTLSCEQNLNHDAMYWYRQDPGQGLRLIYYSQIVNDFQKGDIAEGYSVSREKKESFPLTVTSAQKNPTAFYLCASSMTLGGLYEQYFGPGTRLTVT.

The chain joins TRBV30 to TRBJ1-1, with D hard to call. This CDR3 region has 13 residues. CDR1 is GTSNPN, CDR2 SVGIG, per germline (reference sequence). V was trimmed by 3 bases and J by 6 bases, leaving 14 bases between them. Written as DNA, the CDR3 is TGTGCCTGGAGGGTCTCCTCGACGGCTGAAGCTTTCTTT. This encodes CAWRVSSTAEAFF.

The chain recombines TRBV2 with TRBJ1-2; no clear D. CDR3 length equals 10 residues. Trimming shortened V by 10 bases and J by 13 bases, and 16 bases separated the two germline ends. Per germline, CDR1 SNHLY and CDR2 FYNNEI. CDR3 in DNA: TGTGCCACTTCCCATCAAGGAATCACCTTC. Translated: CATSHQGITF.

The V gene is TRBV21-1, the J gene TRBJ1-2; the table's D gene call, TRBD1, was not cross checked with the DNA. TRBV21-1 is a documented pseudogene. This CDR3 has 14 amino acids. CDR3 loop: CASSLRTGDYGYTF. The DNA for the CDR3 is TGTGCCAGCAGTCTCAGGACAGGGGACTATGGCTACACCTTC.

The chain joins TRBV29-1 to TRBJ2-6; D gene unclear. Trimming pared 7 bases from V and 4 bases from J, leaving 5 bases between. Germline loops: CDR1 SQVTM, CDR2 ANQGSEA. CDR3 length equals 11 residues. CDR3 sequence reads: CSAGGANVLTF. For the CDR3, the DNA is TGCAGCGCCGGGGGGGCCAACGTCCTGACTTTC.

The V call is TRBV6-5, the J call TRBJ2-5; D not resolved. V lost 3 bases and J 5 bases, leaving 10 bases between the germline ends. This CDR3 is 13 amino acids long. Germline loops: CDR1 MNHEY, CDR2 SVGAGI. CDR3 region: CASSYAPLETQYF. The DNA for the CDR3 is TGTGCCAGCAGTTATGCCCCCTTGGAGACCCAGTACTTC.

This clone was recorded once. CDR3 nucleotides: TGTGCCAGCAGCCGTACAGGGACCGGGGAGCTGTTTTTT. It codes for CASSRTGTGELFF. The chain is built from TRBV4-2 and TRBJ2-2, with D tentatively TRBD1 (6 bases). In germline, CDR1 is LGHNA, CDR2 YNFKEQ. The CDR3 is 13 amino acids. Trimming cost V 4 bases and J 5 bases, with 8 bases left between them.

Of note for this clone: One end of the junction varies from germline; a read error may be responsible. The rearrangement uses TRBV29-1 and TRBJ1-1; D uncertain. The CDR3 contains 11 residues. CDR1 and CDR2 (germline): SQVTM, ANQGSEA. CDR3 loop: CSVEDQSNTGF. The CDR3 coding sequence is TGCAGCGTTGAAGATCAGAGTAACACCGGCTTT.

The J gene is TRBJ2-3, the V gene TRBV7-2; D not resolved. The V end was cut by 5 bases, the J end by 1 base, with 7 bases between. The CDR3 loop spans 13 amino acids. Germline CDR1 and CDR2: SGHTA and FQGNSA. The CDR3 coding sequence is TGTGCCAGCAGCCCCCAGGGCACAGATACGCAGTATTTT. Translation gives CASSPQGTDTQYF.

The chain employs TRBV19 and TRBJ1-1, with D perhaps TRBD1 (5 bases). V lost 2 bases and J 3 bases, leaving 13 bases between the germline ends. The CDR3 runs 15 residues. CDR1 LNHDA and CDR2 SQIVND come from the germline V gene (reference sequence). Here the CDR3 DNA reads TGTGCCAGTAGTATACAGGGAGCTCGCCACACTGAAGCTTTCTTT. This translates into CASSIQGARHTEAFF.

The chain employs TRBV7-8 and TRBJ2-7; TRBD1 agrees at 9 bases. After removal of 5 bases from V and 6 bases from J, the junction contained 11 bases not matched to a gene. CDR1 and CDR2 from the germline V gene are SGHVS and FQNEAQ. CDR3 length equals 15 residues. The CDR3 region has the DNA TGTGCCAGCAGCCTAATAAGGGGACAGGGAGGCGAGCAGTACTTC. This encodes CASSLIRGQGGEQYF. The whole variable domain, filled in from reference TRBV7-8 and TRBJ2-7, reads GAGVSQSPRYKVAKRGQDVALRCDPISGHVSLFWYQQALGQGPEFLTYFQNEAQLDKSGLPSDRFFAERPEGSVSTLKIQRTQQEDSAVYLCASSLIRGQGGEQYFGPGTRLTVT.

The V gene is TRBV27, the J gene TRBJ2-3; D gene ambiguous. The CDR3 totals 12 residues. Germline V gives CDR1 MNHEY, CDR2 SMNVEV (reference sequence). V lost 7 bases, J lost 4 bases, and 9 bases lay in between. The CDR3 DNA reads as TGTGCCAGCAAGACCAACTCAGATACGCAGTATTTT. As protein: CASKTNSDTQYF.

In this sample, this clone turned up a few times. This rearrangement joins TRBV28 to TRBJ2-1, with 8 bases that match TRBD2. The CDR3 loop spans 16 amino acids. V trimming: 3 bases; J trimming: 7 bases; junction bases outside the gene matches: 11. Germline CDR1 MDHEN, CDR2 SYDVKM. CDR3 sequence: CASSFLLAGGVNEQFF. DNA of the CDR3: TGTGCCAGCAGTTTCCTCTTGGCGGGGGGCGTAAATGAGCAGTTCTTC.

V usage is TRBV29-1 and J usage is TRBJ2-5, with 8 bases matching TRBD2. V gave up 6 bases and J gave up 1 base; unmatched junction bases: 10. The germline V gene has CDR1 SQVTM and CDR2 ANQGSEA. The CDR3 contains 15 residues. The CDR3 reads CSVGLALPPQETQYF. CDR3 bases: TGCAGCGTCGGACTAGCTCTTCCTCCCCAAGAGACCCAGTACTTC.

The chain uses TRBV27 and TRBJ1-2; a weak D match, TRBD1 (5 bases). Germline CDR1 is MNHEY and CDR2 is SMNVEV (reference sequence). Trimming left V 3 bases short and J 8 bases short, with 16 bases between. The CDR3 totals 14 residues. This CDR3 reads CASSLHPGGTGYTF. CDR3 in DNA: TGTGCCAGCAGTTTGCACCCGGGGGGTACAGGCTACACCTTC.

The chain uses TRBV11-2 and TRBJ1-1; D unclear. Trimming took off 1 base at V and 3 bases at J, with 3 bases between the two ends. This CDR3 is built from 12 residues. Germline V lookup: CDR1 SGHAT, CDR2 FQNNGV. The CDR3 region has the DNA TGTGCCAGCAGCTTAGTCGACACTGAAGCTTTCTTT. It yields the protein CASSLVDTEAFF.

The rearrangement uses TRBV5-1 and TRBJ1-3; D not certain. Trimming stripped 0 bases from V and 0 bases from J, with 7 bases between. Germline lookup yields CDR1 SGHRS and CDR2 YFSETQ. This CDR3 has 15 residues. The chain's CDR3 is CASSLELNSGNTIYF. CDR3 nucleotides: TGCGCCAGCAGCTTGGAACTCAACTCTGGAAACACCATATATTTT.

In DNA, the CDR3 is TGTGCCAGTAGTATAGATTTGGCTGAGCAGTTCTTC. This encodes CASSIDLAEQFF. The V call is TRBV19, the J call TRBJ2-1, with D uncertain. CDR1 and CDR2 from the germline V gene are LNHDA and SQIVND (reference sequence). V lost 0 bases to trimming and J lost 9 bases, with 6 bases between them. The CDR3 runs 12 residues.

This clone was seen more than once but under ten times. This chain uses TRBV15 with TRBJ2-1; D possibly corresponds to TRBD2 (6 bases). V lost 1 base and J lost 5, with 12 bases in between. From germline, CDR1 is LNHNV and CDR2 YYDKDF (reference sequence). The length of the CDR3 is 15 residues. The CDR3 coding sequence is TGTGCCACCAGCAGAGCGGGAGCCCCTGACAATGAGCAGTTCTTC. It specifies CATSRAGAPDNEQFF. Filled out from reference TRBV15 and TRBJ2-1, the complete variable domain reads DAMVIQNPRYQVTQFGKPVTLSCSQTLNHNVMYWYQQKSSQAPKLLFHYYDKDFNNEADTPDNFQSRRPNTSFCFLDIRSPGLGDTAMYLCATSRAGAPDNEQFFGPGTRLTVL.

This clone was seen only a few times. The V gene is TRBV19, the J gene TRBJ2-1; 7 nucleotides line up with TRBD2. CDR1 and CDR2 from the germline V gene are LNHDA and SQIVND (reference sequence). V shed 3 bases and J 8 bases; nucleotides not matched to a gene: 10. This CDR3 comprises 15 residues. The CDR3 protein is CASSMASGGFDEQFF. CDR3 coding DNA: TGTGCCAGTAGTATGGCTAGCGGAGGTTTCGATGAGCAGTTCTTC.

The chain recombines TRBV29-1 with TRBJ1-5; D call uncertain. V gave up 4 bases and J gave up 4 bases, with 8 bases separating them. This CDR3 comprises 12 residues. The germline V gene has CDR1 SQVTM and CDR2 ANQGSEA. CDR3 in DNA: TGCAGCGTTGGCAATGGGAATCAGCCCCAGCATTTT. It yields the protein CSVGNGNQPQHF.

In its sample, this clone was seen a few times. The chain combines TRBV27 with TRBJ1-2, with a tentative D call TRBD1 (6 bases). Trimming took 0 bases from V and 7 from J, leaving 12 bases between them. Per the germline V gene, CDR1 is MNHEY and CDR2 is SMNVEV (reference sequence). The CDR3 has 14 residues. The CDR3 spells CASSLSGGTPGYTF. The CDR3 DNA reads as TGTGCCAGCAGTTTATCGGGGGGGACACCTGGCTACACCTTC.